This T cell receptor (beta chain) was sequenced in a study of shared clonotypes between healthy human individuals. Trimming removed 1 base at V and 7 bases at J, with 12 bases between. The CDR3 is 14 amino acids. CDR1 SGDLS and CDR2 YYNGEE come from the germline V gene. Produced via immunoSEQ multiplex PCR; TCRdb's table is partial and in-frame only. The table lists 980,000 or so clones, about three quarters of them singletons. Study-level points and caveats: Compared with memory subsets, naive subsets generally had larger estimated richness. Few donors restricted represented genetic and exposure-history diversity.

With regard to this clone: Antigen: not known.

The sample taken for sequencing was memory CD4+ T cells sorted from blood. Sample subset: CD45RA-negative fraction. This receptor was taken from a man between 18 and 29 years old in good health. This chain uses TRBV9 with TRBJ2-1; TRBD2 might be the D (6 bases). The CDR3 nucleotides read TGTGCCAGCAGCGTACACGGGAGAGGTAATGAGCAGTTCTTC. Amino acid sequence: CASSVHGRGNEQFF.